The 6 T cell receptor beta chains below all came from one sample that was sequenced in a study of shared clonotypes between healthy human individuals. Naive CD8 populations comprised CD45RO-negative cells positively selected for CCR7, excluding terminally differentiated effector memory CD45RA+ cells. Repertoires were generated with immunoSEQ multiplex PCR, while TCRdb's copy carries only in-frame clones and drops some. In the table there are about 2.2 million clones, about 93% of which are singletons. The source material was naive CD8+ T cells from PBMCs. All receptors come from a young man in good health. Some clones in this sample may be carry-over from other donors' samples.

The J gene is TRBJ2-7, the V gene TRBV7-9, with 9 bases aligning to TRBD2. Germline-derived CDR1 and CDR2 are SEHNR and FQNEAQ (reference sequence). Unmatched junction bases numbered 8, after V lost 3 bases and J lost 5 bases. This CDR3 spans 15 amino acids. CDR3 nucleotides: TGTGCCAGCAGCTTTCGGACTAGCGCGGCCAACGAGCAGTACTTC. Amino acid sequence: CASSFRTSAANEQYF.

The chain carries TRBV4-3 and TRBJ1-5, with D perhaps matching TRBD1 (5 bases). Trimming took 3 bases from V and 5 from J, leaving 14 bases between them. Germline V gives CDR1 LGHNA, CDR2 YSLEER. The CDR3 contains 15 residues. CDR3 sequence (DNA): TGCGCCAGCAGCCAGCAATATCGGGGCCATCAGCCCCAGCATTTT. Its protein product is CASSQQYRGHQPQHF.

Here the CDR3 reads CASSLVLAGGALNEQYF. For the CDR3, the DNA is TGCGCCAGCAGCTTGGTGCTGGCGGGGGGAGCTTTAAACGAGCAGTACTTC. The V call is TRBV5-1, the J call TRBJ2-7; 8 bases agree with TRBD2. Germline lookup yields CDR1 SGHRS and CDR2 YFSETQ. CDR3 length: 17 amino acids. The V and J ends lost 0 bases and 5 bases, in that order; junction bases with no gene match: 13.

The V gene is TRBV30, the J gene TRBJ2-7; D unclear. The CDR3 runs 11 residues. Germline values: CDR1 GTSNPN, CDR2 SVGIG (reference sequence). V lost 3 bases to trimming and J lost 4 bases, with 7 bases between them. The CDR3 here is CAWRKAYEQYF. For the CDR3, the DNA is TGTGCCTGGAGAAAGGCGTACGAGCAGTACTTC. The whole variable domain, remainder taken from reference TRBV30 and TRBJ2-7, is SQTIHQWPATLVQPVGSPLSLECTVEGTSNPNLYWYRQAAGRGLQLLFYSVGIGQISSEVPQNLSASRPQDRQFILSSKKLLLSDSGFYLCAWRKAYEQYFGPGTRLTVT.

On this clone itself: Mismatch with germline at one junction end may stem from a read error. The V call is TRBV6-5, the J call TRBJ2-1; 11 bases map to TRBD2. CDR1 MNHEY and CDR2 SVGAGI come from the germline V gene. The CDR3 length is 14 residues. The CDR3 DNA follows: TGTGCCAGCAGAACCCCCGGGGTAGCGGGAGGGCCTATCTTC. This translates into CASRTPGVAGGPIF.

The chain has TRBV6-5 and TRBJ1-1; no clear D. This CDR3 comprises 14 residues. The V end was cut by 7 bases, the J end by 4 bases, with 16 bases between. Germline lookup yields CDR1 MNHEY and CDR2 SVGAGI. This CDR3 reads CASTKHERLTEAFF. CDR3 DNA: TGTGCCAGCACTAAACACGAACGGCTCACTGAAGCTTTCTTT.